Following are 25 T cell receptor beta chains from one sample sequenced in a study of shared clonotypes between healthy human individuals. Some clones are missing from TCRdb's copy, which holds only in-frame ones; the method was immunoSEQ multiplex PCR. Of roughly 490,000 clones in the sample, about three quarters were seen once. The sequenced material came from PBMCs. The receptors shown here come from a woman in her thirties or forties in good health. Some clones in this sample may be carry-over from other donors' samples.

The chain uses TRBV2 and TRBJ2-7; D may be TRBD2 (6 bases). CDR1 and CDR2 (germline): SNHLY, FYNNEI. The V and J ends lost 8 bases and 4 bases respectively, with 21 bases between them. This CDR3 spans 15 amino acids. The CDR3 DNA sequence: TGTGCCAGCGATGTCGGAGGGAGAGCGGGTTACGAGCAGTACTTC. The encoded protein is CASDVGGRAGYEQYF.

This clone was detected a few times. The V and J genes are TRBV29-1 and TRBJ1-4; the D is unclear. Germline V gene lookup returns CDR1 SQVTM and CDR2 ANQGSEA. Trimming pared 0 bases from V and 8 bases from J, leaving 7 bases between. This CDR3 is built from 12 residues. The CDR3 spells CSVEDLREKLFF. For the CDR3, the DNA is TGCAGCGTTGAAGATTTGAGGGAAAAACTGTTTTTT.

To note about this clone: This may stem from a read error, because a much larger clone lies one nucleotide away. This sample includes further DNA sequences coding for the same CDR3. The chain carries TRBV30 and TRBJ2-7, with D uncertain. This CDR3 region has 10 residues. Per the germline V gene, CDR1 is GTSNPN and CDR2 is SVGIG (reference sequence). CDR3 in amino acids: CAWGRNEQYF. In nucleotides, the CDR3 is TGCGCCTGGGGTAGGAACGAGCAGTACTTC. The full variable domain, rest sourced from reference TRBV30 and TRBJ2-7, is SQTIHQWPATLVQPVGSPLSLECTVEGTSNPNLYWYRQAAGRGLQLLFYSVGIGQISSEVPQNLSASRPQDRQFILSSKKLLLSDSGFYLCAWGRNEQYFGPGTRLTVT.

The rearrangement links TRBV5-1 to TRBJ1-5; TRBD1 aligns across 7 bases. V gave up 4 bases and J gave up 0 bases; unmatched junction bases: 4. CDR3 length: 15 residues. Germline CDR1 reads SGHRS; CDR2 reads YFSETQ. CDR3 in DNA: TGCGCCAGCAGCGTCCAGGGGGATAGCAATCAGCCCCAGCATTTT. Residues: CASSVQGDSNQPQHF. Full variable domain (rest looked up from reference TRBV5-1 and TRBJ1-5): KAGVTQTPRYLIKTRGQQVTLSCSPISGHRSVSWYQQTPGQGLQFLFEYFSETQRNKGNFPGRFSGRQFSNSRSEMNVSTLELGDSALYLCASSVQGDSNQPQHFGDGTRLSIL.

This chain joins TRBV7-2 and TRBJ2-1; D gene uncertain. The CDR3 length is 13 residues. Trimming pared 0 bases from V and 8 bases from J, leaving 8 bases between. Germline V CDR1 and CDR2: SGHTA, FQGNSA. Here the CDR3 reads CASSLAREDEQFF. The DNA of the CDR3 is TGTGCCAGCAGCTTAGCCAGAGAGGATGAGCAGTTCTTC.

J is TRBJ1-2 and V is TRBV5-1, with D maybe TRBD1 (5 bases). Germline V CDR1 and CDR2: SGHRS, YFSETQ. The CDR3 totals 13 residues. Trimming removed 0 bases from V and 7 bases from J, with 10 bases in between. The chain's CDR3 is CASSLAGLSGYTF. CDR3 DNA sequence: TGCGCCAGCAGCTTGGCGGGGCTTAGTGGCTACACCTTC.

The CDR3 bases are TGTGCCAGCAGCTTGGCAGGAGGGATCTCCTACGAGCAGTACTTC. It yields the protein CASSLAGGISYEQYF. The V call is TRBV5-4, the J call TRBJ2-7; possibly TRBD2 for D (6 bases). The germline CDR1 and CDR2 sequences are SGHNT and YYREEE (reference sequence). V was clipped by 0 bases and J by 0 bases, with 10 bases between them. The CDR3 has 15 amino acids.

This clone has just a few counts. The chain couples TRBV7-6 to TRBJ2-3; D is perhaps TRBD1 or TRBD2 (6 bases each). The CDR3 sequence is 16 residues long. Trimming stripped 1 base from V and 0 bases from J, with 11 bases between. Germline V gene lookup returns CDR1 SGHVS and CDR2 FNYEAQ. The CDR3 DNA reads TGTGCCAGCAGCTTAGGTGCGGGACACAGCACAGATACGCAGTATTTT. Translated: CASSLGAGHSTDTQYF.

Remarks on this clone: One base separates it from a far larger clone, so it is likely a read error. The rearrangement joins TRBV29-1 to TRBJ2-7, with D perhaps given as TRBD1 or TRBD2 (6 bases each). V lost 6 bases, J lost 2 bases, and 17 bases lay in between. Germline loops: CDR1 SQVTM, CDR2 ANQGSEA. The CDR3 consists of 14 residues. CDR3 protein: CSVGAGRGPYEQYF. The DNA of the CDR3 is TGCAGCGTGGGGGCTGGGCGGGGACCCTACGAGCAGTACTTC.

This rearrangement joins TRBV28 to TRBJ2-2, with D perhaps matching TRBD2 (6 bases). V lost 6 bases to trimming and J lost 7 bases, with 21 bases between them. CDR1 and CDR2 from the germline V gene are MDHEN and SYDVKM. This CDR3 comprises 16 residues. CDR3 DNA: TGTGCCAGCAGCCCGGAGGGCGTCCCCCAGGGCGGGGAGCTGTTTTTT. Encoded protein: CASSPEGVPQGGELFF.

Comment on this clone: Germline is not matched at one junction end, which may reflect a read error. Additional DNA sequences in this sample encode the identical CDR3. V is TRBV7-8 and J is TRBJ2-1; D gene unclear. Germline V CDR1 and CDR2: SGHVS, FQNEAQ. The CDR3 loop spans 16 amino acids. DNA of the CDR3: TGTGCCAGCAGCTTAGGCAACGGAAGGGCCTATAATGAGCAGTTCTTC. Its protein product is CASSLGNGRAYNEQFF.

The chain joins TRBV11-3 to TRBJ2-1; 7 bases line up with TRBD2. The CDR3 has 16 amino acids. V lost 1 base and J lost 8; bases outside the gene matches: 11. Germline lookup yields CDR1 SGHNT and CDR2 YENEEA. The CDR3 sequence: CASSLGPSGSADEQFF. CDR3 sequence (DNA): TGTGCCAGCAGCTTAGGTCCTAGCGGCTCCGCCGATGAGCAGTTCTTC.

The CDR3 loop is CASSSSPGSTDTQYF. CDR3 bases: TGCGCCAGCAGCTCTAGCCCTGGGAGCACAGATACGCAGTATTTT. The rearrangement links TRBV4-1 to TRBJ2-3; D may be TRBD2 (5 bases). This CDR3 contains 15 residues. Germline lookup yields CDR1 MGHRA and CDR2 YSYEKL. V was pared by 5 bases and J by 0 bases, with 12 bases between.

Only one count was recorded for this clone. J is TRBJ2-1 and V is TRBV15; 12 positions agree with TRBD2. The CDR3 has 17 residues. CDR1 LNHNV and CDR2 YYDKDF come from the germline V gene (reference sequence). The V and J ends lost 7 bases and 2 bases, in that order; junction bases with no gene match: 9. The CDR3 coding sequence is TGTGCCACCACCGGACTAGCGGGACTATCGGCCTACAATGAGCAGTTCTTC. This codes for CATTGLAGLSAYNEQFF.

The chain joins TRBV6-6 to TRBJ2-2; D is unresolved. Trimming shortened V by 8 bases and J by 7 bases, and 17 bases separated the two germline ends. This CDR3 contains 14 residues. CDR1 is MNHNY, CDR2 SVGAGI, per germline (reference sequence). The CDR3 region is CASSRTPSGGELFF. CDR3 DNA: TGTGCCAGCTCTCGGACCCCCTCGGGCGGGGAGCTGTTTTTT.

V gene TRBV19 combines with J gene TRBJ1-1; perhaps TRBD1 as D (5 bases). Trimming removed 2 bases from V and 5 bases from J, with 24 bases in between. This CDR3 comprises 18 residues. Germline V CDR1 and CDR2: LNHDA, SQIVND (reference sequence). The CDR3 sequence: CASSILRNSRGAWTEAFF. The CDR3 DNA is TGTGCCAGTAGTATACTTCGAAATTCAAGGGGAGCGTGGACTGAAGCTTTCTTT.

Only a few counts were recorded for this clone. The V and J genes are TRBV7-2 and TRBJ1-4, with 10 bases that match TRBD1. The junction had 13 bases not matched to a gene; V was cut back by 2 bases and J by 10 bases. This CDR3 is 17 amino acids long. In germline, CDR1 is SGHTA, CDR2 FQGNSA. The DNA of the CDR3 is TGTGCCAGCAGCTTAACAGGCGGGAGGACAGGGGGTGGAAAACTGTTTTTT. Its protein product is CASSLTGGRTGGGKLFF.

This clone has more than one count but fewer than ten. The chain carries TRBV18 and TRBJ2-7; D gene unclear. CDR3 length: 12 residues. The germline gives CDR1 KGHSH, CDR2 LQKENI. Trimming took 5 bases from V and 5 from J, leaving 10 bases between them. The CDR3 sequence is CASSALGNEQYF. DNA of the CDR3: TGTGCCAGCTCAGCCCTGGGGAACGAGCAGTACTTC.

The genes are TRBV21-1 and TRBJ2-7; the table's D call of TRBD2 was not tested on the DNA. TRBV21-1 constitutes a pseudogene. The CDR3 length is 14 residues. The CDR3 spells CAPQGAGGASEQYF. CDR3 bases: TGTGCCCCCCAGGGAGCGGGAGGAGCAAGCGAGCAGTACTTC.

V is TRBV19 and J is TRBJ2-3, with D uncertain. The CDR3 consists of 15 residues. Germline assignment: CDR1 LNHDA and CDR2 SQIVND (reference sequence). V lost 6 bases to trimming and J lost 3 bases, with 16 bases between them. CDR3 sequence reads: CASSPRSGVTDTQYF. The CDR3 bases are TGTGCCAGTAGCCCGAGGTCTGGGGTTACAGATACGCAGTATTTT.

A remark on this clone: Other DNA variants within this sample encode the same CDR3. This chain connects TRBV6-6 to TRBJ2-3; the D is unclear. V lost 0 bases and J lost 5, with 0 bases in between. The CDR3 extends over 11 amino acids. Germline assignment: CDR1 MNHNY and CDR2 SVGAGI (reference sequence). CDR3 in DNA: TGTGCCAGCAGTTACTCAGATACGCAGTATTTT. Its protein is CASSYSDTQYF.

The chain recombines TRBV2 with TRBJ2-7; perhaps TRBD1 as D (5 bases). The CDR3 is 14 amino acids. Germline CDR1 is SNHLY and CDR2 is FYNNEI. Trimming left V 3 bases short and J 3 bases short, with 12 bases between. The DNA for the CDR3 is TGTGCCAGCAGTGAGTGGGGCGTTCTCTACGAGCAGTACTTC. Translation: CASSEWGVLYEQYF.

With regard to this clone: One junction end does not reproduce the germline sequence, and a read error may be involved. This chain joins TRBV7-7 and TRBJ2-5; D might be TRBD2 (5 bases). Germline CDR1 and CDR2: SSHAT and FNYEAQ (reference sequence). The CDR3 has 15 residues. This CDR3 reads CASSLGGSPQETQYF. The CDR3 DNA is TGTGCTAGCAGCCTGGGCGGGTCGCCACAAGAGACCCAGTACTTC.

The chain links TRBV19 to TRBJ1-5, with TRBD1 matching 11 bases. CDR1 and CDR2 from the germline V gene are LNHDA and SQIVND (reference sequence). J was trimmed by 6 bases and V by 5 bases; bases with no gene match: 6. The CDR3 is 15 residues long. DNA of the CDR3: TGTGCCAGTAGTGCCCGGACAGGGGGCGTTCAGCCCCAGCATTTT. Encoded protein: CASSARTGGVQPQHF.

The rearrangement uses TRBV27 and TRBJ2-3; 14 nucleotides line up with TRBD2. Germline lookup yields CDR1 MNHEY and CDR2 SMNVEV (reference sequence). The CDR3 has 20 amino acids. V gave up 5 bases and J gave up 0 bases; unmatched junction bases: 13. DNA of the CDR3: TGTGCCAGCAGTCGACGACTAGCGGGAGGGGGTTGGGCTAGCACAGATACGCAGTATTTT. It translates to CASSRRLAGGGWASTDTQYF.